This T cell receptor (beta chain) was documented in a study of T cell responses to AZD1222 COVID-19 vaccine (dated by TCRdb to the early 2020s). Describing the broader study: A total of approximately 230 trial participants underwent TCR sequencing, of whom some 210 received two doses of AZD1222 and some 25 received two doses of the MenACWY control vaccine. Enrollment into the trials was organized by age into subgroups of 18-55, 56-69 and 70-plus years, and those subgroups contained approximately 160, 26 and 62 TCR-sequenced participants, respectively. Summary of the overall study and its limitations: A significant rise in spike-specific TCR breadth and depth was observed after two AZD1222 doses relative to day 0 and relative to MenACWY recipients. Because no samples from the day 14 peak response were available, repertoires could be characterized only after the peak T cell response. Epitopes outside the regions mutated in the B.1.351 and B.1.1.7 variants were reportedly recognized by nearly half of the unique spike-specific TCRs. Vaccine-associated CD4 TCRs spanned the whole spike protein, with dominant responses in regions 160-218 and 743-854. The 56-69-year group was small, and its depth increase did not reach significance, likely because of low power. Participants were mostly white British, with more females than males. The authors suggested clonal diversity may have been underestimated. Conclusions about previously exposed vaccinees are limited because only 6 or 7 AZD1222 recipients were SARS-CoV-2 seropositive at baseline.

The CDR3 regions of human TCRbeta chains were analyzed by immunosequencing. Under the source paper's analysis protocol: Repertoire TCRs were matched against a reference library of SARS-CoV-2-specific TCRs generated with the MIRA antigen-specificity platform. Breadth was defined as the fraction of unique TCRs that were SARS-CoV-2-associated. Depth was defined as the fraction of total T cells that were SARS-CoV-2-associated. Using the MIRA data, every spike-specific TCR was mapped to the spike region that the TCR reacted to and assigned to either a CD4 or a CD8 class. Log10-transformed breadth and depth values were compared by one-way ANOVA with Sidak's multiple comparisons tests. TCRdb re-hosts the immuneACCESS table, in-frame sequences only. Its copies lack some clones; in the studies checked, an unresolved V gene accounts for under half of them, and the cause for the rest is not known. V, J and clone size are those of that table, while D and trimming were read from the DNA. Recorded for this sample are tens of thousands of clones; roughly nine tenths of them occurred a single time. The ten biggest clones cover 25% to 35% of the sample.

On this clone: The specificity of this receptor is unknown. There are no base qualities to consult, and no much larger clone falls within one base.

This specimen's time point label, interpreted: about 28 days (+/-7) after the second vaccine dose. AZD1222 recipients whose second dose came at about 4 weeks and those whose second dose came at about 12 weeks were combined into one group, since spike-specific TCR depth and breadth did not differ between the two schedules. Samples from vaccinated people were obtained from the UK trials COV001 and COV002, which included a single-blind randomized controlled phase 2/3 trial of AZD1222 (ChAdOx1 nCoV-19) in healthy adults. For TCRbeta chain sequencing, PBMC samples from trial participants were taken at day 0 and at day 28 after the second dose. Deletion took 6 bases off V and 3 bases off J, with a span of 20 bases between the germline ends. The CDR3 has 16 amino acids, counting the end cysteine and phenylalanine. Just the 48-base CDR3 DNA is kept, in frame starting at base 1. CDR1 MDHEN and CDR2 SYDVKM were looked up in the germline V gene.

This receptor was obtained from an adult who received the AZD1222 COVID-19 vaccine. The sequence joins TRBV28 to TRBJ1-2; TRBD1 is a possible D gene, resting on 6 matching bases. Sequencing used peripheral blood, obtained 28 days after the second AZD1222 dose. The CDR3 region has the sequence CASRAYRAPSDYGYTF. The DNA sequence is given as TGTGCCAGCAGAGCCTACAGGGCCCCTAGCGACTATGGCTACACCTTC.